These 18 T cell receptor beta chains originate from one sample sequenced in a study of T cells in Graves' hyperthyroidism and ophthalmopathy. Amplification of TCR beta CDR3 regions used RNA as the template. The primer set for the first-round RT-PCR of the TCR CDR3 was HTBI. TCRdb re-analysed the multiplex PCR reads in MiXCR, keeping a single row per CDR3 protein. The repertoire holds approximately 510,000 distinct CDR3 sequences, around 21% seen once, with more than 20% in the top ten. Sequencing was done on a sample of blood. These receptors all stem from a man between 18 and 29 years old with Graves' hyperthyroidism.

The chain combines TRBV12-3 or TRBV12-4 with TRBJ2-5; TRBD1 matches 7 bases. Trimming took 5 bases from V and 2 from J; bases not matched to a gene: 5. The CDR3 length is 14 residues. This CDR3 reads CASSQGTAQETQYF. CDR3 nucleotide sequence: TGTGCCAGCAGTCAAGGGACAGCACAAGAGACCCAGTACTTC.

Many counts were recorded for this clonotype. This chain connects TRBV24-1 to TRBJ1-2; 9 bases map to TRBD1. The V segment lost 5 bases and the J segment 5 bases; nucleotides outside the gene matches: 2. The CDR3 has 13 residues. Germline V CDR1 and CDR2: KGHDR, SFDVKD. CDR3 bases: TGTGCCACCAGTGCGGGACAGGGATATGGCTACACCTTC. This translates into CATSAGQGYGYTF.

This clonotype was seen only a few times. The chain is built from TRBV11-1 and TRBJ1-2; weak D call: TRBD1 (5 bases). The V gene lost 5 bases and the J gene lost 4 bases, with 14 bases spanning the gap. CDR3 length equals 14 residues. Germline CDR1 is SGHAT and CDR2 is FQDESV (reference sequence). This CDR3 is CASSPTGHPYGYTF. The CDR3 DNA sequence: TGTGCCAGCAGCCCTACTGGACACCCCTATGGCTACACCTTC.

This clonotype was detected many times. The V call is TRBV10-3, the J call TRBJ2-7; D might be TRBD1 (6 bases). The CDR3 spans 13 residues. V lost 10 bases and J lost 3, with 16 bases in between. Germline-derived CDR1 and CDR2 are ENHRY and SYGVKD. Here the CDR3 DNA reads TGTGCCACTCGTGAGACAGGAGGCTACGAGCAGTACTTC. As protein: CATRETGGYEQYF.

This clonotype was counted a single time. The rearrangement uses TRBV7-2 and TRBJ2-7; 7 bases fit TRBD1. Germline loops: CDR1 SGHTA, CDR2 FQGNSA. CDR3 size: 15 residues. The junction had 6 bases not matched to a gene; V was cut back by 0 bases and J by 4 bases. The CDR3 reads CASSLAGTAEYEQYF. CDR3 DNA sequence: TGTGCCAGCAGCTTAGCGGGGACAGCCGAGTACGAGCAGTACTTC. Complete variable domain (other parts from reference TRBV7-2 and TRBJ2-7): GAGVSQSPSNKVTEKGKDVELRCDPISGHTALYWYRQSLGQGLEFLIYFQGNSAPDKSGLPSDRFSAERTGGSVSTLTIQRTQQEDSAVYLCASSLAGTAEYEQYFGPGTRLTVT.

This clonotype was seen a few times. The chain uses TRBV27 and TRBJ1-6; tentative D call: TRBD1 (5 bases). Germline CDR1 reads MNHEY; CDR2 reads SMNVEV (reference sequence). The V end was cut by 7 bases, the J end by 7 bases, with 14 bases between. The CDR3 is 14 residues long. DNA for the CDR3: TGTGCCAGCATGCAGGGAATACGAAATTCACCCCTCCACTTT. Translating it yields CASMQGIRNSPLHF.

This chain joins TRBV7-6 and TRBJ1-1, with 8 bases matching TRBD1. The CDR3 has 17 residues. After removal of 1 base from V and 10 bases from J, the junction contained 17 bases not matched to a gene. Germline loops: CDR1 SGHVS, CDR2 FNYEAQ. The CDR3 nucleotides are TGTGCCAGCAGCTTAGAGACAGGGGCCCGAGGGGCATACACAGCTTTCTTT. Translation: CASSLETGARGAYTAFF.

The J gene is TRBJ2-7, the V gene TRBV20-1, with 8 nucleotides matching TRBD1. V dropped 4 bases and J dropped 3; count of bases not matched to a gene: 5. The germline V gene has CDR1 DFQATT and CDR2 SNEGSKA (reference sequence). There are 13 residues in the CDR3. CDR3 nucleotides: TGCAGTGCTACTCAGGGGGCCTTCTACGAGCAGTACTTC. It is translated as CSATQGAFYEQYF.

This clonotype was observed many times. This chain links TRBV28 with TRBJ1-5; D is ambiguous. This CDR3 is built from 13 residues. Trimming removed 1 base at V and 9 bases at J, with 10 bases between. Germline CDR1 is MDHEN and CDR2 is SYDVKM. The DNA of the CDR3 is TGTGCCAGCAGTTTATCACGTCCGGGGCCCCAGCATTTT. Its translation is CASSLSRPGPQHF.

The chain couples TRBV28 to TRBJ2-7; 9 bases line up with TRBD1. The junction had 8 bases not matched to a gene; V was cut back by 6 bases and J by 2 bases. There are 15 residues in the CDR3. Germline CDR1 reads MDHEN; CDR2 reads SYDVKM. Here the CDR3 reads CASSDTGTGPYEQYF. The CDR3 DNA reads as TGTGCCAGCAGCGATACCGGGACAGGGCCCTACGAGCAGTACTTC.

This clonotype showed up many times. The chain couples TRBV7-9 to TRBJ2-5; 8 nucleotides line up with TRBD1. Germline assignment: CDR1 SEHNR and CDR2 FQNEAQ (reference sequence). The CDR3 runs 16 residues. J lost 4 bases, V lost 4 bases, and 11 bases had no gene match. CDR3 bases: TGTGCCAGCAGCTCCATAGGGACAGGTCGGGGAGAGACCCAGTACTTC. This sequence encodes CASSSIGTGRGETQYF. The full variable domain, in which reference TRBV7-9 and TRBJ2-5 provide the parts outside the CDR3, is DTGVSQNPRHKITKRGQNVTFRCDPISEHNRLYWYRQTLGQGPEFLTYFQNEAQLEKSRLLSDRFSAERPKGSFSTLEIQRTEQGDSAMYLCASSSIGTGRGETQYFGPGTRLLVL.

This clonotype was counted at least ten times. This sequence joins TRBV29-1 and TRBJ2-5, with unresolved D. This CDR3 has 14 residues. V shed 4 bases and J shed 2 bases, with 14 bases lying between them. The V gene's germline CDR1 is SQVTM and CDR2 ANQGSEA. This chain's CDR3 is CSVGPGFGQETQYF. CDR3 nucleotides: TGCAGCGTTGGACCCGGGTTTGGGCAAGAGACCCAGTACTTC.

The DNA of the CDR3 is TGTGCCAGCAGCCAAGCTAGGGTTGGGGGACGGACTGAAGCTTTCTTT. Translation gives CASSQARVGGRTEAFF. The chain joins TRBV3-1 to TRBJ1-1; a possible D gene is TRBD1 (5 bases). The V and J ends lost 1 base and 5 bases respectively, with 17 bases between them. Germline CDR1 is LGHDT and CDR2 is YNNKEL (reference sequence). There are 16 residues in the CDR3.

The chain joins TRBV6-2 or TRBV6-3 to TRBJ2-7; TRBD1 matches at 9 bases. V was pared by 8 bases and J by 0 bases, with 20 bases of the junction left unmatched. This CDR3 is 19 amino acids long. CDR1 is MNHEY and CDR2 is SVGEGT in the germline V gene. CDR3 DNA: TGTGCCAGCGCTCTACGGTGGGACAGGGTCCAAGACCCCTCCTACGAGCAGTACTTC. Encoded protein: CASALRWDRVQDPSYEQYF.

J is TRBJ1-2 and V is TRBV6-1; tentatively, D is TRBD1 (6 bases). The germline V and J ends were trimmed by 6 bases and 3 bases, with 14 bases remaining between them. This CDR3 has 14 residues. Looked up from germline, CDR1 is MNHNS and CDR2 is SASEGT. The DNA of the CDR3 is TGTGCCAGCAGGGAGACAGGATCTCACTATGGCTACACCTTC. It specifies CASRETGSHYGYTF.

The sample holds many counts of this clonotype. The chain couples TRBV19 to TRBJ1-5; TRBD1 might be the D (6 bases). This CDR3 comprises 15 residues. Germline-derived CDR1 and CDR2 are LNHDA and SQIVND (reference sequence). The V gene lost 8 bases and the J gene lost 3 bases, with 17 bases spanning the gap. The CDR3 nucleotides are TGTGCCAGTGCGAGGAAATGGGGGCTCAATCAGCCCCAGCATTTT. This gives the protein CASARKWGLNQPQHF.

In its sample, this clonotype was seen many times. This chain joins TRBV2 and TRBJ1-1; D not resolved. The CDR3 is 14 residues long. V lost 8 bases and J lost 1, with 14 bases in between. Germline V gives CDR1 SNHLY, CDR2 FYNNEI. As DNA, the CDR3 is TGTGCCAGCGCCAGAAGTTTCGAGAACACTGAAGCTTTCTTT. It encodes CASARSFENTEAFF.

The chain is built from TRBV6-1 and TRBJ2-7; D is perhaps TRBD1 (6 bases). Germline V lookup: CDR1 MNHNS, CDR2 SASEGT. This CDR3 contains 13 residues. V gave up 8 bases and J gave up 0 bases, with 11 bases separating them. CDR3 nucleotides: TGTGCCAGCTTGTACAGGGACTCCTACGAGCAGTACTTC. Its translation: CASLYRDSYEQYF.